The sequence of this T cell receptor beta chain was determined in a study of cytomegalovirus exposure and HLA in healthy donors. Regarding the study as a whole: In vitro, three CMV-associated chains proved specific for CMV antigens. A later analysis found common viral pathogens apparently linked to several of the most significant clusters.

Note on this clone: Antigen specificity is unknown.

Germline CDR1 reads MNHEY; CDR2 reads SVGAGI. Trimming took off 6 bases at V and 10 bases at J, with 12 bases between the two ends. The CDR3 is 11 amino acids. These donors counted as nominally healthy when sampled, but unrecorded immune exposures were likely. PCR amplification relied on 60 Vbeta primers (plus 13 Jbeta primers). Sequencing was performed with immunoSEQ multiplex PCR; in TCRdb, only in-frame clones are kept and a portion is missing. The profile covers about 120,000 clones, with over 65% appearing a single time and 2% to 3% taken by the ten largest. Sample: PBMCs. This receptor was identified in a female donor in good health and CMV-seronegative. The gene calls are TRBV6-5 and TRBJ1-1, with TRBD1 as a possible D gene (6 bases). The CDR3 nucleotides are TGTGCCAGCAGCGGTCAGGGGCGAGCTTTCTTT. Its translation: CASSGQGRAFF.